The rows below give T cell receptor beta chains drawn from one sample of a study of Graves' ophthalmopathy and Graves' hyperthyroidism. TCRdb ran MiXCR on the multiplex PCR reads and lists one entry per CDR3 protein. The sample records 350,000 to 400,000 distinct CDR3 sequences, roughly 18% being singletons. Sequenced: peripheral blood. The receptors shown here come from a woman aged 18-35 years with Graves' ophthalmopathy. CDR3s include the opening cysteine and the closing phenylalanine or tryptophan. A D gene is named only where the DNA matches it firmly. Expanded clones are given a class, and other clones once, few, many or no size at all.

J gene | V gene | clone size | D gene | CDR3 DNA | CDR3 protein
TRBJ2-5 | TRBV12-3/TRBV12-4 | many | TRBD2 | TGTGCCAGCAGGCTCGGGCTAGCGGGAGTCTTAGAGACCCAGTACTTC | CASRLGLAGVLETQYF
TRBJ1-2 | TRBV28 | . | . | TGTGCCAGCAGCCCTCCCCGGCAGGCCTACTATGGCTACACCTTC | CASSPPRQAYYGYTF
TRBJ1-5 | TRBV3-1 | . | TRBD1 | TGTGCCAGCAGCACCCGACAGGGAATCAATCAGCCCCAGCATTTT | CASSTRQGINQPQHF
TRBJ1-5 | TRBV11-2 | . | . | TGTGCCAGCAGCTTAAGGATCGCCGGAGGGATTAGCAATCAGCCCCAGCATTTT | CASSLRIAGGISNQPQHF
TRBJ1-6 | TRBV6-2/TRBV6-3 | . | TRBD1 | TGTGCCAGCAGTCATGGACAGGAAAAAATCTCCTATAATTCACCCCTCCACTTT | CASSHGQEKISYNSPLHF
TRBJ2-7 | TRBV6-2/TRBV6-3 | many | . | TGTGCCAGTAAAAACTTTGACAGAAAGAAGGGCCTGCCCTACGAGCAGTACTTC | CASKNFDRKKGLPYEQYF
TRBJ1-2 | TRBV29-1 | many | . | TGCAGCGTTGAAAAGGGGTCTTATGGCTACACCTTC | CSVEKGSYGYTF
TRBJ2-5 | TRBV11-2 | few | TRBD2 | TGTGCCAGCAGCCCAAACCTTTGGACTAGCGGGGCGCTGGGAGAGACCCAGTACTTC | CASSPNLWTSGALGETQYF
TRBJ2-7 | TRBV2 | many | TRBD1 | TGTGCCAGCAGTTCTAGTCGACAGGGTACTGAGCAGTACTTC | CASSSSRQGTEQYF
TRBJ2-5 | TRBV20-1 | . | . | TGCAGTGCCCATAAGGGGGAGACCCAGTACTTC | CSAHKGETQYF
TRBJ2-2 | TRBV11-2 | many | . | TGTGCCAGCAGCTCATCCCGTCGTGCGGGATTCGGGGAGCTGTTTTTT | CASSSSRRAGFGELFF
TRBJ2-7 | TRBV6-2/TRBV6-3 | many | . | TGTGCCAGCAGTCCGGACAAAAACTACGAGCAGTACTTC | CASSPDKNYEQYF
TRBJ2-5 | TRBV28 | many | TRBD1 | TGTGCCAGCAGTTTACCCTTAACCGACAGGGACAGAGAGACCCAGTACTTC | CASSLPLTDRDRETQYF
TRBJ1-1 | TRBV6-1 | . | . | TGTGCCAGCAGGAGGGAGGGTGGCACTGAAGCTTTCTTT | CASRREGGTEAFF
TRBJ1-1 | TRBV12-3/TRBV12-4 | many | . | TGTGCCAGCAGCAACAGAGGGAGAGGTACTGAAGCTTTCTTT | CASSNRGRGTEAFF
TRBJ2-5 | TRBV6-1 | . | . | TGTGCCAGCAAACTACACCAGTACCAGGAGACCCAGTACTTC | CASKLHQYQETQYF
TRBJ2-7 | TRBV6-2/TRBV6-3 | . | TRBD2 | TGTGCCAGCAGAACTACCACCGGGACTAGCGGGAGCCCCAGCTCCTACGAGCAGTACTTC | CASRTTTGTSGSPSSYEQYF
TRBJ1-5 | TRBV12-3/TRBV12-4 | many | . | TGTGCCAGCAGTTTAAGGGGAGGGTGGCAGCCCCAGCATTTT | CASSLRGGWQPQHF
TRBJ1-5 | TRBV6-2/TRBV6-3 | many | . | TGTGCCAGCACCTACATCAAGCCCCAGCATTTT | CASTYIKPQHF
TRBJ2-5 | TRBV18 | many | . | TGTGCCAGCTCACCAAGGGGGACTTTTCAAGAGACCCAGTACTTC | CASSPRGTFQETQYF
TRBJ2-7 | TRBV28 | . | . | TGTGCCAGCAGTTTTAACCTGAACTCCTACGAGCAGTACTTC | CASSFNLNSYEQYF
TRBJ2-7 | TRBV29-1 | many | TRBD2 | TGCAGCGTGTCAGCGGGAGGCATCTCCTACGAGCAGTACTTC | CSVSAGGISYEQYF
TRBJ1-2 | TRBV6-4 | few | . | TGTGCCAGCAGTGAAAAGGCGATGGGAGGCTACACCTTC | CASSEKAMGGYTF
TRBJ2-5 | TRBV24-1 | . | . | TGTGCCACCAGTGATTGGGGACCTCAAGAGACCCAGTACTTC | CATSDWGPQETQYF
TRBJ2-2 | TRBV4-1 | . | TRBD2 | TGCGCCAGCAGCCAAGCAGCACTAGCGGGATTCGACACCGGGGAGCTGTTTTTT | CASSQAALAGFDTGELFF
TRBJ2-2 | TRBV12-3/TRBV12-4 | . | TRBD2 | TGTGCCAGCAGCCGGACTAGCGGGAGAGCTACCGGGGAGCTGTTTTTT | CASSRTSGRATGELFF
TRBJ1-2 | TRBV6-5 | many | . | TGTGCCAGTACTTACCGGGACGGCTATAATGGCTACACCTTC | CASTYRDGYNGYTF
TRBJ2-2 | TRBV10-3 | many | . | TGTGCCATAACCTCCCCGGGAACAAACACCGGGGAGCTGTTTTTT | CAITSPGTNTGELFF
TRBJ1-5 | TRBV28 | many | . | TGTGCCAGCAGTTTTCGATCCACGGCTGATCAGCCCCAGCATTTT | CASSFRSTADQPQHF
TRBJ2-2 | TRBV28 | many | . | TGTGCCAGCAGTCTACGTGAGTTGCCGGGCGGGGAGCTGTTTTTT | CASSLRELPGGELFF
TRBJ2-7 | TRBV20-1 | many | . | TGCAGTGCTAGAGATGTCCGAGGACGGCCTCCCTACGAGCAGTACTTC | CSARDVRGRPPYEQYF
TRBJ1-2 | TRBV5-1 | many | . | TGCGCCAGCAGCTTGGGCCGGACTAACTATGGCTACACCTTC | CASSLGRTNYGYTF
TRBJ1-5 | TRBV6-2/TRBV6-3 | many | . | TGTGCCAGCAGTTACTCGACAGAGTTCAATCAGCCCCAGCATTTT | CASSYSTEFNQPQHF
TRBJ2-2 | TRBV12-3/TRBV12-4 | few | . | TGTGCCAGCAGTTTAAGGGGCATCAACACCGGGGAGCTGTTTTTT | CASSLRGINTGELFF
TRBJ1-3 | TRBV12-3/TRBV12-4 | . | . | TGTGCCAGCAGTCGGGCGAACTCTGGAAACACCATATATTTT | CASSRANSGNTIYF
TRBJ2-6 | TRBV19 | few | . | TGTGCCAGTAGACCAGGAAACTCTGGGGCCAACGTCCTGACTTTC | CASRPGNSGANVLTF
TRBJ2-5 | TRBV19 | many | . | TGTGCCAGCGGGACCCAGACAGGGAGGTTGGAGACCCAGTACTTC | CASGTQTGRLETQYF